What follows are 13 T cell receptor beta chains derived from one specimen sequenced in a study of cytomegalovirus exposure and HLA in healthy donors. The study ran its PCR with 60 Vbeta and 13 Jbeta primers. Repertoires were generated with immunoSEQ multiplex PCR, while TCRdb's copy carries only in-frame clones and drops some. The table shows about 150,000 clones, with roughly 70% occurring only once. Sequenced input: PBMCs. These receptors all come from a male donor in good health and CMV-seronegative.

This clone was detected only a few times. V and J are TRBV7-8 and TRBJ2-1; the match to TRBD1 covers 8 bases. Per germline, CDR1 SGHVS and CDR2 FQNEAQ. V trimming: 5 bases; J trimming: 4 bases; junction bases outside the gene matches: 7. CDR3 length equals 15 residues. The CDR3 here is CASSPSGTGYNEQFF. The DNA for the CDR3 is TGTGCCAGCAGCCCCTCCGGGACAGGATACAATGAGCAGTTCTTC.

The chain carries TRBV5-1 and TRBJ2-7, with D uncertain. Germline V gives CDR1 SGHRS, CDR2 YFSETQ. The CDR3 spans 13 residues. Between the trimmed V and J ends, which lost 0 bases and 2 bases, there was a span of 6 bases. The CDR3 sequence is CASSLGSTYEQYF. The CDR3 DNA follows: TGCGCCAGCAGCTTGGGGAGTACCTACGAGCAGTACTTC.

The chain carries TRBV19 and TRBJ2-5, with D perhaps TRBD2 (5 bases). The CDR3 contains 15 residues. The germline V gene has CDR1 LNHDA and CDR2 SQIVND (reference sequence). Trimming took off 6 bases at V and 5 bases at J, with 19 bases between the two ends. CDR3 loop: CASSDLERKPETQYF. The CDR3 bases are TGTGCCAGTAGCGACCTCGAGCGGAAGCCGGAGACCCAGTACTTC. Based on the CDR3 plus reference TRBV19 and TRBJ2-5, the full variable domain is DGGITQSPKYLFRKEGQNVTLSCEQNLNHDAMYWYRQDPGQGLRLIYYSQIVNDFQKGDIAEGYSVSREKKESFPLTVTSAQKNPTAFYLCASSDLERKPETQYFGPGTRLLVL.

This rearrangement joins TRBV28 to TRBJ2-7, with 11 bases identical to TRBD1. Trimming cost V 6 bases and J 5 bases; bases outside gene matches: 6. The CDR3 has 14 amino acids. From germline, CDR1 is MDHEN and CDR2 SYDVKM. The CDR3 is CASRGQGAMDEQYF. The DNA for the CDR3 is TGTGCCAGCAGAGGACAGGGGGCCATGGACGAGCAGTACTTC.

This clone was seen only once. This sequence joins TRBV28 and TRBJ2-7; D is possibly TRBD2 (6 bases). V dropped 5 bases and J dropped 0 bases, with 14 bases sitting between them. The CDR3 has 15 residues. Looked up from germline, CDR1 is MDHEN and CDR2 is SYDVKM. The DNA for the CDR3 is TGTGCCAGCAGTCCGGGGGACTCCGACTCCTACGAGCAGTACTTC. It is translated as CASSPGDSDSYEQYF.

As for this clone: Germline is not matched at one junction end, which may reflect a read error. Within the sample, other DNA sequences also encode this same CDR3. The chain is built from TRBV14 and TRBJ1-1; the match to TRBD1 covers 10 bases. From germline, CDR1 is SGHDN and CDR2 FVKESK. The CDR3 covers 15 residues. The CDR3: CASSPRTGGNTEAFF. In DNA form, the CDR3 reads TGTGCCAGCAGCCCTAGGACAGGGGGGAACACTGAGGCTTTCTTT. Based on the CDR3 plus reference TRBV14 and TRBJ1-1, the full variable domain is EAGVTQFPSHSVIEKGQTVTLRCDPISGHDNLYWYRRVMGKEIKFLLHFVKESKQDESGMPNNRFLAERTGGTYSTLKVQPAELEDSGVYFCASSPRTGGNTEAFFGQGTRLTVV.

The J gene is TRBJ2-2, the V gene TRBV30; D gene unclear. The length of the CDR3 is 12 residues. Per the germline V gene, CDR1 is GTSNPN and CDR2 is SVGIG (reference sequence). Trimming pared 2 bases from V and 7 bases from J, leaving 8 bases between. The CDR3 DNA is TGTGCCTGGAGTAGGAGCAGCGGGGAGCTGTTTTTT. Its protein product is CAWSRSSGELFF.

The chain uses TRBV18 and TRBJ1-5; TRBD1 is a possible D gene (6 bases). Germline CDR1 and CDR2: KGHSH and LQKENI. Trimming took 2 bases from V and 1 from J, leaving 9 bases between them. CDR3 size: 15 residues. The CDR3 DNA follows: TGTGCCAGCTCACCAGCGGACAGAAGCAATCAGCCCCAGCATTTT. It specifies CASSPADRSNQPQHF.

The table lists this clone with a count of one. CDR3 residues: CASRGQLVTQYF. DNA for the CDR3: TGTGCCAGCAGGGGACAGTTAGTGACCCAGTACTTC. J is TRBJ2-5 and V is TRBV7-9, with TRBD1 matching over 7 bases. Looked up from germline, CDR1 is SEHNR and CDR2 is FQNEAQ (reference sequence). The CDR3 runs 12 residues. J gave up 7 bases and V 6 bases, and 5 bases lay outside the gene matches.

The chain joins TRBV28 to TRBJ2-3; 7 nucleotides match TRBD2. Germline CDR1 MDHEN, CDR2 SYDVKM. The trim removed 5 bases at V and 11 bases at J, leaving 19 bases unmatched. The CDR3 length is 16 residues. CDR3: CASSGVAGALPTLQYF. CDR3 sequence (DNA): TGTGCCAGCAGTGGGGTGGCGGGAGCCCTCCCTACCTTGCAGTATTTT.

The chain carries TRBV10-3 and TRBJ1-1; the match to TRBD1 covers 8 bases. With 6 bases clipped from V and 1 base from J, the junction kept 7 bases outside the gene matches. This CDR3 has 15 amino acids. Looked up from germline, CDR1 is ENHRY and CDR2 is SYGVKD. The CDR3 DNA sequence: TGTGCCATCAGCGAACTAGGGACAGGGAACACTGAAGCTTTCTTT. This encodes CAISELGTGNTEAFF.

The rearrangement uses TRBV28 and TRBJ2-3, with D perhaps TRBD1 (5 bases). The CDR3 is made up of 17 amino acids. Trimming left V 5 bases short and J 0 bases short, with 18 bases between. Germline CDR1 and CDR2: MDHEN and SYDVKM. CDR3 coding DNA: TGTGCCAGCAGTCTTCCCCTAACAGGATACAGCACAGATACGCAGTATTTT. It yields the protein CASSLPLTGYSTDTQYF. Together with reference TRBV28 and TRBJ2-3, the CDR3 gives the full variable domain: DVKVTQSSRYLVKRTGEKVFLECVQDMDHENMFWYRQDPGLGLRLIYFSYDVKMKEKGDIPEGYSVSREKKERFSLILESASTNQTSMYLCASSLPLTGYSTDTQYFGPGTRLTVL.

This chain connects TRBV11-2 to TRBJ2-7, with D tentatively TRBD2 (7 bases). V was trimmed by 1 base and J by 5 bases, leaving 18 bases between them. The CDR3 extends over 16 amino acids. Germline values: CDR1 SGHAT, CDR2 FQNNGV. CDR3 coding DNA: TGTGCCAGCAGCTTAGTCTATAGGGGGGGCCGGAACGAGCAGTACTTC. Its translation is CASSLVYRGGRNEQYF.